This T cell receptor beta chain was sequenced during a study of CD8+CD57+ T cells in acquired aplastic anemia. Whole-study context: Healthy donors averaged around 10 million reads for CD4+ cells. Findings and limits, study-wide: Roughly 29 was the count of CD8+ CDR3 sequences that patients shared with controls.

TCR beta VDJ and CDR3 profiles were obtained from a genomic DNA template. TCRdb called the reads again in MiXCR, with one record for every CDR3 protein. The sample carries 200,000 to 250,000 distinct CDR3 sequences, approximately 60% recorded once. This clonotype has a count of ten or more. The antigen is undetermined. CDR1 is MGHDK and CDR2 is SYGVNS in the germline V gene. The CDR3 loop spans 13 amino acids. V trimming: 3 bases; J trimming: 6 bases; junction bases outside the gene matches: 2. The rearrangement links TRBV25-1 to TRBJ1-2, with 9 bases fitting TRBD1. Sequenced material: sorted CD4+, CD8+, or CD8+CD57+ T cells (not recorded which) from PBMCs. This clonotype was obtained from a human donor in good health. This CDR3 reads CASSDRDRDGYTF. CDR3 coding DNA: TGTGCCAGCAGTGACCGGGACAGGGATGGCTACACCTTC.